The 21 T cell receptor beta chains presented below share a single source sample, sequenced in a study of CD8 T cells in ankylosing spondylitis. Findings of the study overall: Within ankylosing spondylitis blood, a TCR beta motif made up of seven to nine highly homologous variants appeared to be characteristic.

TCRdb re-analysed the 5' RACE reads in MiXCR, keeping a single row per CDR3 protein. In the table there are more than 500,000 distinct CDR3 sequences, about 5.2% of which are singletons. The antigens these receptors bind are not known. Sequences were obtained from blood, either unsorted or a sorted T cell fraction (not recorded which). These receptors all come from a male donor with ankylosing spondylitis.

This clonotype was seen repeatedly, ten times or more. This chain uses TRBV10-3 with TRBJ2-3, with 7 bases fitting TRBD2. The CDR3 sequence is 16 residues long. V lost 1 base, J lost 5 bases, and 9 bases stayed unmatched. Germline assignment: CDR1 ENHRY and CDR2 SYGVKD. In nucleotides, the CDR3 is TGTGCCATCAGTGAGTGGGGCCGCGGGGGAATAGATACGCAGTATTTT. Protein product: CAISEWGRGGIDTQYF.

The chain joins TRBV5-1 to TRBJ2-1; the match to TRBD2 covers 15 bases. This CDR3 contains 14 residues. CDR1 and CDR2 from the germline V gene are SGHRS and YFSETQ. The ends lost 4 bases at V and 13 bases at J; junction bases unmatched: 6. CDR3 sequence reads: CASSPRTSGGAQFF. CDR3 DNA sequence: TGCGCCAGCAGCCCAAGGACTAGCGGGGGGGCTCAGTTCTTC.

The rearrangement uses TRBV6-1 and TRBJ2-3; 7 positions match TRBD2. Germline CDR1 and CDR2: MNHNS and SASEGT. The CDR3 consists of 13 residues. Trimming took 8 bases from V and 9 from J; bases not matched to a gene: 11. The CDR3 sequence: CASGQTGGRTQYF. The CDR3 region has the DNA TGTGCCAGCGGGCAGACGGGGGGACGAACGCAGTATTTT.

At least ten counts were recorded for this clonotype. Here the CDR3 reads CASSDRSYNQPQHF. In DNA, the CDR3 is TGCGCCAGCAGTGACCGCAGCTACAATCAGCCCCAGCATTTT. The V gene is TRBV10-2, the J gene TRBJ1-5, with D uncertain. Germline-derived CDR1 and CDR2 are WSHSY and SAAADI. Trimming shortened V by 3 bases and J by 3 bases, and 9 bases separated the two germline ends. The CDR3 runs 14 residues.

This clonotype has only a few counts. The chain couples TRBV7-6 to TRBJ2-6, with D unclear. Between the trimmed V and J ends, which lost 5 bases and 6 bases, there was a span of 11 bases. The germline gives CDR1 SGHVS, CDR2 FNYEAQ. The CDR3 sequence is 14 residues long. The CDR3 loop is CASSPRSEANVLTF. CDR3 DNA: TGTGCCAGCAGCCCCCGGTCGGAGGCCAACGTCCTGACTTTC.

This clonotype has at least ten counts. The chain links TRBV4-3 to TRBJ2-3, with D hard to call. Germline CDR1 reads LGHNA; CDR2 reads YSLEER. The CDR3 consists of 13 residues. V lost 1 base and J 4 bases, leaving 6 bases between the germline ends. CDR3 sequence: CASSQVVADTQYF. The CDR3 nucleotides are TGCGCCAGCAGCCAAGTGGTGGCAGATACGCAGTATTTT.

The sample holds a few counts of this clonotype. V is TRBV19 and J is TRBJ2-3, with D perhaps TRBD1 (6 bases). V was shortened by 4 bases and J by 0 bases, with 17 bases between the two germline ends. Germline V gene data show CDR1 as LNHDA and CDR2 as SQIVND (reference sequence). The CDR3 has 17 amino acids. The CDR3 region has the DNA TGTGCCAGTAGTACGCGACAGGCCTACTTGAGCACAGATACGCAGTATTTT. Amino acid sequence: CASSTRQAYLSTDTQYF.

This clonotype appeared many times. The chain joins TRBV6-1 to TRBJ2-5; perhaps TRBD2 as D (6 bases). V was cut by 6 bases and J by 3 bases, with 14 bases left in between. This CDR3 has 14 residues. Germline V CDR1 and CDR2: MNHNS, SASEGT. The CDR3 coding sequence is TGTGCCAGCAGCCACGGGGGTAAAGAAGAGACCCAGTACTTC. It codes for CASSHGGKEETQYF.

The table lists this clonotype with many counts. The J gene is TRBJ2-7, the V gene TRBV10-3, with 8 positions matching TRBD2. CDR1 is ENHRY and CDR2 is SYGVKD in the germline V gene. The CDR3 sequence is 13 residues long. The J segment lost 3 bases and the V segment lost 10 bases, leaving 8 bases of the junction unmatched. The CDR3 sequence is CATRRGEGYEQYF. CDR3 bases: TGTGCCACCCGGCGGGGGGAAGGCTACGAGCAGTACTTC.

This clonotype was detected many times. The rearrangement uses TRBV7-2 and TRBJ1-6, with TRBD1 matching over 7 bases. This CDR3 is built from 14 residues. The J segment lost 5 bases and the V segment lost 10 bases, leaving 8 bases of the junction unmatched. Germline V gene sequence: CDR1 SGHTA, CDR2 FQGNSA. The CDR3, as DNA: TGTGCCACGACACGACAGGGTCATAATTCACCCCTCCACTTT. Translation gives CATTRQGHNSPLHF.

This clonotype was seen at least ten times. The chain links TRBV6-2 or TRBV6-3 to TRBJ2-5; possibly TRBD2 for D (5 bases). The V end lost 2 bases, the J end lost 5 bases, and 15 bases lay between the germline ends. The CDR3 loop spans 15 amino acids. Germline V gene lookup returns CDR1 MNHEY and CDR2 SVGEGT. In DNA form, the CDR3 reads TGTGCCAGCAGTTACACGACACTCCGAGGGGAGACCCAGTACTTC. This sequence encodes CASSYTTLRGETQYF.

V and J are TRBV28 and TRBJ1-4, with D unresolved. Germline-derived CDR1 and CDR2 are MDHEN and SYDVKM. This CDR3 contains 11 residues. Trimming took off 6 bases at V and 8 bases at J, with 7 bases between the two ends. The CDR3 sequence is CASRREEKLFF. DNA for the CDR3: TGTGCCAGCAGACGGGAGGAAAAACTGTTTTTT.

This clonotype was recorded many times. The J gene is TRBJ2-1, the V gene TRBV7-3, with 7 bases matching TRBD2. The junction had 1 base not matched to a gene; V was cut back by 8 bases and J by 3 bases. In germline, CDR1 is SGHTA, CDR2 FQGTGA. The CDR3 extends over 12 amino acids. CDR3 sequence: CASGGGYNEQFF. In DNA, the CDR3 is TGTGCCAGCGGGGGGGGCTACAATGAGCAGTTCTTC. Complete variable domain (other parts from reference TRBV7-3 and TRBJ2-1): GAGVSQTPSNKVTEKGKYVELRCDPISGHTALYWYRQSLGQGPEFLIYFQGTGAADDSGLPNDRFFAVRPEGSVSTLKIQRTERGDSAVYLCASGGGYNEQFFGPGTRLTVL.

This clonotype was seen at least ten times. The chain recombines TRBV28 with TRBJ1-1; D may be TRBD1 (5 bases). There are 17 residues in the CDR3. Germline V gene lookup returns CDR1 MDHEN and CDR2 SYDVKM. The V gene lost 5 bases and the J gene lost 5 bases, with 24 bases spanning the gap. In nucleotides, the CDR3 is TGTGCCAGCAGTCCCTTAGGTGAGGGACCCTCGAGGACTGAAGCTTTCTTT. Protein sequence: CASSPLGEGPSRTEAFF.

This clonotype was counted ten times or more. This CDR3 reads CASSYRDSLTGELFF. In nucleotides, the CDR3 is TGCGCCAGCAGCTACCGGGACAGCCTCACCGGGGAGCTGTTTTTT. The chain is built from TRBV5-1 and TRBJ2-2; 7 bases align to TRBD1. V was pared by 3 bases and J by 4 bases, with 6 bases of the junction left unmatched. The CDR3 is made up of 15 amino acids. The V gene's germline CDR1 is SGHRS and CDR2 YFSETQ.

At least ten counts were recorded for this clonotype. Written as DNA, the CDR3 is TGTGCCATCAGTGAGTCGCAGCCGAACACCGGGGAGCTGTTTTTT. It yields the protein CAISESQPNTGELFF. The chain combines TRBV10-3 with TRBJ2-2, with D unclear. The CDR3 sequence is 15 residues long. CDR1 is ENHRY, CDR2 SYGVKD, per germline. V was pared by 0 bases and J by 0 bases, with 5 bases between.

Many counts were recorded for this clonotype. The rearrangement uses TRBV5-1 and TRBJ1-1, with D uncertain. V dropped 5 bases and J dropped 3 bases, with 11 bases sitting between them. The CDR3 has 13 amino acids. CDR1 is SGHRS and CDR2 is YFSETQ in the germline V gene. CDR3 in amino acids: CASRLADDTEAFF. Written as DNA, the CDR3 is TGCGCCAGCAGACTAGCGGACGACACTGAAGCTTTCTTT.

This clonotype was seen at least ten times. V usage is TRBV7-2 and J usage is TRBJ2-7; D gene ambiguous. The CDR3 spans 14 residues. Germline CDR1 reads SGHTA; CDR2 reads FQGNSA. The V gene lost 2 bases and the J gene lost 2 bases, with 10 bases spanning the gap. CDR3 in DNA: TGTGCCAGCAGCTTAAGGCACAGAGCCTACGAGCAGTACTTC. It translates to CASSLRHRAYEQYF.

The V and J genes are TRBV14 and TRBJ2-2; 7 bases agree with TRBD2. The junction had 14 bases not matched to a gene; V was cut back by 3 bases and J by 7 bases. Germline V gene data show CDR1 as SGHDN and CDR2 as FVKESK. This CDR3 spans 17 amino acids. The CDR3 nucleotides read TGTGCCAGCAGCCAGTACGGCGGGAGTTTGTCAAACGGGGAGCTGTTTTTT. Its protein is CASSQYGGSLSNGELFF.

This chain joins TRBV3-1 and TRBJ1-6, with D uncertain. V was cut by 0 bases and J by 14 bases, with 11 bases left in between. This CDR3 is built from 13 residues. Looked up from germline, CDR1 is LGHDT and CDR2 is YNNKEL (reference sequence). The CDR3 spells CASSQDSRRTLHF. The CDR3 nucleotides are TGTGCCAGCAGCCAAGACAGCCGCAGGACCCTCCACTTT.

This clonotype was counted many times. The chain employs TRBV7-9 and TRBJ2-4, with TRBD2 identical over 7 bases. The CDR3 covers 13 residues. The ends lost 4 bases at V and 9 bases at J; junction bases unmatched: 6. Germline V gene lookup returns CDR1 SEHNR and CDR2 FQNEAQ (reference sequence). The chain's CDR3 is CASSSAASGIQYF. The CDR3 DNA reads as TGTGCCAGCAGCTCCGCCGCTAGCGGCATTCAGTACTTC.